The 8 T cell receptor beta chains listed next were all sequenced from one sample in a study of T-cell reconstitution after alpha-beta-depleted transplantation in children. Unique molecular identifiers were incorporated when the TCRbeta library was constructed. TCRdb reprocessed the PCR reads with MiXCR, giving one entry per CDR3 protein. The sample holds 750,000 to 950,000 distinct CDR3 sequences, roughly 15% seen once. Here the sequenced sample was PBMCs, mostly from graft donor cells, taken 360 days after TCRalphabeta/CD19-depleted stem cell transplant. All receptors derive from a male patient younger than 18 who had a stem cell transplant for acute lymphoblastic leukemia, so the T cells may come from the graft donor.

This clonotype occurred a few times. The chain employs TRBV7-3 and TRBJ2-3; 12 nucleotides line up with TRBD2. The CDR3 has 17 amino acids. The V gene's germline CDR1 is SGHTA and CDR2 FQGTGA. Trimming at V came to 5 bases and at J to 4 bases, leaving 10 bases not matched to a gene. This chain's CDR3 is CASSPGTSGRIPDTQYF. CDR3 in DNA: TGTGCCAGCAGCCCCGGAACTAGCGGGAGGATTCCAGATACGCAGTATTTT.

This clonotype was seen a few times. This chain connects TRBV27 to TRBJ1-2; 7 bases map to TRBD1. The CDR3 length is 18 residues. Germline-derived CDR1 and CDR2 are MNHEY and SMNVEV (reference sequence). V trimming: 3 bases; J trimming: 4 bases; junction bases outside the gene matches: 17. The CDR3 loop is CASSFLSRGQARGYGYTF. In nucleotides, the CDR3 is TGTGCCAGCAGTTTCCTGAGTAGAGGACAGGCTCGGGGCTATGGCTACACCTTC.

This clonotype was counted ten times or more. The CDR3 is CASSSRSGLAYNEQFF. The CDR3, as DNA: TGTGCCAGCAGTTCCCGGAGCGGGTTAGCCTACAATGAGCAGTTCTTC. The V call is TRBV12-3 or TRBV12-4, the J call TRBJ2-1, with D tentatively TRBD2 (6 bases). CDR3 length: 16 amino acids. Trimming pared 4 bases from V and 2 bases from J, leaving 15 bases between.

This clonotype was observed a handful of times. The chain joins TRBV2 to TRBJ2-1, with 7 bases aligning to TRBD2. The CDR3 is 18 amino acids. Germline CDR1 SNHLY, CDR2 FYNNEI. Trimming cost V 5 bases and J 8 bases; bases outside gene matches: 21. The CDR3 spells CASSFGQINLREWDEQFF. The CDR3, as DNA: TGTGCCAGCAGTTTTGGGCAAATTAATTTGCGGGAGTGGGATGAGCAGTTCTTC.

The J gene is TRBJ1-4, the V gene TRBV9; D remains unclear. Per germline, CDR1 SGDLS and CDR2 YYNGEE. V was shortened by 3 bases and J by 0 bases, with 12 bases between the two germline ends. CDR3 length equals 16 residues. CDR3 sequence (DNA): TGTGCCAGCAGCGCTTCTTTAAGGGCAACTAATGAAAAACTGTTTTTT. Encoded protein: CASSASLRATNEKLFF.

V usage is TRBV20-1 and J usage is TRBJ2-7; D unresolved. Germline V gene lookup returns CDR1 DFQATT and CDR2 SNEGSKA (reference sequence). This CDR3 has 10 amino acids. Trimming pared 3 bases from V and 6 bases from J, leaving 6 bases between. DNA for the CDR3: TGCAGTGCTAGCCAAACCGAGCAGTACTTC. This sequence encodes CSASQTEQYF.

The chain is built from TRBV7-6 and TRBJ2-3; 7 bases match TRBD2. Germline V lookup: CDR1 SGHVS, CDR2 FNYEAQ. The junction had 10 bases not matched to a gene; V was cut back by 0 bases and J by 1 base. CDR3 length: 18 amino acids. The CDR3 bases are TGTGCCAGCAGCTTAGCGACTTTGGCTGCGGGAGGCACAGATACGCAGTATTTT. Protein sequence: CASSLATLAAGGTDTQYF.

V gene TRBV7-8 combines with J gene TRBJ2-4; 8 bases line up with TRBD1. The length of the CDR3 is 17 residues. Germline-derived CDR1 and CDR2 are SGHVS and FQNEAQ. J lost 0 bases, V lost 2 bases, and 6 bases had no gene match. The DNA for the CDR3 is TGTGCCAGCAGCTTAAAGACAGGGGTCCTAGCCAAAAACATTCAGTACTTC. Amino acids: CASSLKTGVLAKNIQYF.